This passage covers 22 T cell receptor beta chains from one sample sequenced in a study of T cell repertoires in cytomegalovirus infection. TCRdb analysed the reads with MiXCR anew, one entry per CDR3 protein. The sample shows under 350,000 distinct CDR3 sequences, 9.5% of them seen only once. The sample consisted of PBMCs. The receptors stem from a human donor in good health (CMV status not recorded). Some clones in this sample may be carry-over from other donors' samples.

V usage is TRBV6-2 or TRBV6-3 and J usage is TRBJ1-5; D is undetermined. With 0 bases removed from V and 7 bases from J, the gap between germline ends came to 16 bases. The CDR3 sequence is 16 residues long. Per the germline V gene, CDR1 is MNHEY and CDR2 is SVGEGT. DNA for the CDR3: TGTGCCAGCAGTTACTCTACGGGGATAAACGAACAGCCCCAGCATTTT. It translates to CASSYSTGINEQPQHF.

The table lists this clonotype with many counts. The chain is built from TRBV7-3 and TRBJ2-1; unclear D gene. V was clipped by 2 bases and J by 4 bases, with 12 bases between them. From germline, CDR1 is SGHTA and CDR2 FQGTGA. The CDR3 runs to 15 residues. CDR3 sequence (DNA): TGTGCCAGCAGCTTACTCGTTTCCAAGTACAATGAGCAGTTCTTC. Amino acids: CASSLLVSKYNEQFF.

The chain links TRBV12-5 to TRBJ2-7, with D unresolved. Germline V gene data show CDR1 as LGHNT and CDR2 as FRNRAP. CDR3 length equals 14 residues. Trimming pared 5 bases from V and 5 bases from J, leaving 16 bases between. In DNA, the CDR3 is TGTGCTAGTGGTCACCCTGAAAGGGAACACGAGCAGTACTTC. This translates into CASGHPEREHEQYF.

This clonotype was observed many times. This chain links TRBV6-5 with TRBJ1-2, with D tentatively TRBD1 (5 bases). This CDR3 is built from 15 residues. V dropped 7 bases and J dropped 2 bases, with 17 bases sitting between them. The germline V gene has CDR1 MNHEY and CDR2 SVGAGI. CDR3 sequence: CASTQHGGANYGYTF. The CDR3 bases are TGTGCCAGCACTCAACATGGAGGGGCCAACTATGGCTACACCTTC.

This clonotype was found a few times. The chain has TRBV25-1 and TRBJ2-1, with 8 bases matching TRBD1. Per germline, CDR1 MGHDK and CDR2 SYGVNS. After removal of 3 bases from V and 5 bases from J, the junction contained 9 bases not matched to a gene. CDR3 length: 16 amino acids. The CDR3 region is CASSDPRTGKDNEQFF. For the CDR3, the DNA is TGTGCCAGCAGTGACCCCCGGACAGGGAAGGACAATGAGCAGTTCTTC.

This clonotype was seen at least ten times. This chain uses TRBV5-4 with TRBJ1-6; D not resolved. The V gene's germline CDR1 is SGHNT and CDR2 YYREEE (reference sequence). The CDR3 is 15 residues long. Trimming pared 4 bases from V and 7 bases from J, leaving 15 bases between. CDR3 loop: CASSPGIRENSPLHF. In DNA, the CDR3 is TGTGCCAGCAGCCCCGGGATTCGAGAAAATTCACCCCTCCACTTT.

The chain's CDR3 is CASSPGTSGSMGEQFF. The CDR3 DNA reads TGTGCCAGCAGCCCTGGGACTAGCGGGAGTATGGGTGAGCAGTTCTTC. V gene TRBV7-7 combines with J gene TRBJ2-1, with TRBD2 matching over 14 bases. The V gene end was trimmed by 5 bases and the J gene end by 9 bases; junction bases not matched to a gene: 9. The CDR3 is 16 amino acids. Per germline, CDR1 SSHAT and CDR2 FNYEAQ (reference sequence). Full variable domain (missing parts from reference TRBV7-7 and TRBJ2-1): GAGVSQSPRYKVTKRGQDVTLRCDPISSHATLYWYQQALGQGPEFLTYFNYEAQPDKSGLPSDRFSAERPEGSISTLTIQRTEQRDSAMYRCASSPGTSGSMGEQFFGPGTRLTVL.

The CDR3 is CASRMDRNSYEQYF. The CDR3 region has the DNA TGTGCCAGCAGAATGGACAGGAACTCCTACGAGCAGTACTTC. This sequence joins TRBV27 and TRBJ2-7, with 7 bases aligning to TRBD1. Looked up from germline, CDR1 is MNHEY and CDR2 is SMNVEV (reference sequence). CDR3 length: 14 residues. Germline trimming cut 6 bases from V and 0 bases from J; bases unmatched to any gene: 5.

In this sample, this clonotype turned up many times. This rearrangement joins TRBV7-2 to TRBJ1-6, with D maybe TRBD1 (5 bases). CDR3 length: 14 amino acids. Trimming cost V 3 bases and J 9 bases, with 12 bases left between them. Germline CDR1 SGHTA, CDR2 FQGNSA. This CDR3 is CASSFGQGGSPLHF. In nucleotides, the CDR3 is TGTGCCAGCAGCTTCGGGCAGGGTGGTTCACCCCTCCACTTT. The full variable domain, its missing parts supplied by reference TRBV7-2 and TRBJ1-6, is GAGVSQSPSNKVTEKGKDVELRCDPISGHTALYWYRQSLGQGLEFLIYFQGNSAPDKSGLPSDRFSAERTGGSVSTLTIQRTQQEDSAVYLCASSFGQGGSPLHFGNGTRLTVT.

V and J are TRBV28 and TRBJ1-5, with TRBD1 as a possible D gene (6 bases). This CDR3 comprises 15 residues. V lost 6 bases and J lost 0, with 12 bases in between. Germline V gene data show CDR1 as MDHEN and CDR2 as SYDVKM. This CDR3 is CASRIGQISNQPQHF. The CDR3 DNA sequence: TGTGCCAGCAGGATAGGACAGATTAGCAATCAGCCCCAGCATTTT.

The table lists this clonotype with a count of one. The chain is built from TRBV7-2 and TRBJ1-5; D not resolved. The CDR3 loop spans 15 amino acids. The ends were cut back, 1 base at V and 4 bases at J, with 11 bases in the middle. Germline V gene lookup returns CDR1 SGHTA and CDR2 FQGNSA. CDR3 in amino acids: CASSLVADRNQPQHF. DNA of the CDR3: TGTGCCAGCAGCTTAGTGGCGGACCGTAATCAGCCCCAGCATTTT. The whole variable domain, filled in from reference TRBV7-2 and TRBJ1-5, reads GAGVSQSPSNKVTEKGKDVELRCDPISGHTALYWYRQSLGQGLEFLIYFQGNSAPDKSGLPSDRFSAERTGGSVSTLTIQRTQQEDSAVYLCASSLVADRNQPQHFGDGTRLSIL.

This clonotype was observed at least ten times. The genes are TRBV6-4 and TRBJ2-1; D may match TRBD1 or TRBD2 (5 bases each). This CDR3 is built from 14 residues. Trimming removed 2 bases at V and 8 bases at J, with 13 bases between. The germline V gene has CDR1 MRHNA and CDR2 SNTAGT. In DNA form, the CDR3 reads TGTGCCAGCAGTGACGGGGGTCAGGGTGATGAGCAGTTCTTC. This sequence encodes CASSDGGQGDEQFF.

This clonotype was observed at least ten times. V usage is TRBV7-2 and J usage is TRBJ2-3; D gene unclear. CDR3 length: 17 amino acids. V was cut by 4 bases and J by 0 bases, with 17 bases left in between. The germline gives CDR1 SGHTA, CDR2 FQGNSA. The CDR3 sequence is CASSSSRRLTSTDTQYF. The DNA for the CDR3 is TGTGCCAGCAGCTCCTCGCGCCGATTGACTAGCACAGATACGCAGTATTTT.

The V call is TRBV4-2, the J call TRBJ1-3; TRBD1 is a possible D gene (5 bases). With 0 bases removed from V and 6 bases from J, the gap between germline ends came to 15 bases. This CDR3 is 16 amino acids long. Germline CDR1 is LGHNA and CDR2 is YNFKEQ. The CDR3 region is CASSQEGTADKNTIYF. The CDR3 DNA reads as TGTGCCAGCAGCCAAGAAGGGACTGCCGATAAAAACACCATATATTTT.

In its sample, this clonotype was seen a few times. The CDR3 nucleotides read TGTGCCAGCAGTTCGAGGCCCCCGGGACAGGGAGGGCACGAGCAGTACTTC. This gives the protein CASSSRPPGQGGHEQYF. The V call is TRBV6-6, the J call TRBJ2-7; 9 bases map to TRBD1. Germline CDR1 and CDR2: MNHNY and SVGAGI (reference sequence). CDR3 size: 17 residues. Trimming removed 4 bases from V and 5 bases from J; junction bases left unmatched: 15.

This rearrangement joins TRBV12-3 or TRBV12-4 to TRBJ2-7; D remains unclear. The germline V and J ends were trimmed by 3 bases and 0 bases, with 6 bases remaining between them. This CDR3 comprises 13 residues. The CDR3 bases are TGTGCCAGCAGTTTTTTTAACTCCTACGAGCAGTACTTC. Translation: CASSFFNSYEQYF.

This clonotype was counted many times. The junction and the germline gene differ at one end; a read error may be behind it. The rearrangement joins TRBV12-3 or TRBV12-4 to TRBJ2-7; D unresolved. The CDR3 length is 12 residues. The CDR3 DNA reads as TGTGCCAGCAGCTTAGAGGCGTACGAGCAGTACTTC. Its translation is CASSLEAYEQYF.

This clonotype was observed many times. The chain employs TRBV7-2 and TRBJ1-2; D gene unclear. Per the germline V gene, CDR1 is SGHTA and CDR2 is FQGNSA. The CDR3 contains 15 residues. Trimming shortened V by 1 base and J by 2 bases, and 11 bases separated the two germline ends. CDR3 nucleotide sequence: TGTGCCAGCAGCTTAGAAGGGTCCTTCAACTATGGCTACACCTTC. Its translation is CASSLEGSFNYGYTF.

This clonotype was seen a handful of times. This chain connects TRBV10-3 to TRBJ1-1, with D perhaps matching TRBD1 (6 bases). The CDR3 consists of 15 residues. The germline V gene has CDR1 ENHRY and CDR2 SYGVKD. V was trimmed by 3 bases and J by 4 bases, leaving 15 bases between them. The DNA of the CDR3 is TGTGCCATCAGTGACCCGCCGACAGGCGGCACTGAAGCTTTCTTT. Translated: CAISDPPTGGTEAFF.

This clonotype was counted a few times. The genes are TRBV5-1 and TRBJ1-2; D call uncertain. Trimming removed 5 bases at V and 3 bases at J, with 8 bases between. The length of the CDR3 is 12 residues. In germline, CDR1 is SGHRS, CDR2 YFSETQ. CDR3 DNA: TGCGCCAGCAGACCTGGAGACTATGGCTACACCTTC. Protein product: CASRPGDYGYTF.

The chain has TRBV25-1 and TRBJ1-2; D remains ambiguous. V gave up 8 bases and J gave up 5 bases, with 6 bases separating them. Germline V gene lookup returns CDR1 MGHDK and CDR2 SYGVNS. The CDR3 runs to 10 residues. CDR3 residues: CASYLYGYTF. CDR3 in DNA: TGTGCCAGCTACCTATATGGCTACACCTTC.

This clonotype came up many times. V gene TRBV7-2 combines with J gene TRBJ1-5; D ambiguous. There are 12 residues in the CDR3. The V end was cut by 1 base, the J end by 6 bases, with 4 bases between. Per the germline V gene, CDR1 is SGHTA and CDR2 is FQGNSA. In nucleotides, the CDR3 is TGTGCCAGCAGCTTAGATCTTCAGCCCCAGCATTTT. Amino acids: CASSLDLQPQHF. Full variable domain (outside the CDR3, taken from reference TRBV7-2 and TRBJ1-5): GAGVSQSPSNKVTEKGKDVELRCDPISGHTALYWYRQSLGQGLEFLIYFQGNSAPDKSGLPSDRFSAERTGGSVSTLTIQRTQQEDSAVYLCASSLDLQPQHFGDGTRLSIL.